This entry lists 13 T cell receptor beta chains sequenced from one sample in a study of CD8 T cells in Susac syndrome. An input of 0.5 to 1 ug of RNA was subjected to reverse transcription using random hexamers. One entry per CDR3 protein results from TCRdb running MiXCR on the immunoSEQ multiplex PCR reads. The data show approximately 200,000 distinct CDR3 sequences, approximately 90% seen once. The sequenced sample consisted of CD8+ T cells from PBMCs. These receptors all stem from a human donor with multiple sclerosis.

This sequence joins TRBV10-3 and TRBJ1-2; weak D call: TRBD1 (5 bases). V was pared by 11 bases and J by 4 bases, with 14 bases between. The CDR3 length is 12 residues. Looked up from germline, CDR1 is ENHRY and CDR2 is SYGVKD. The CDR3 spells CAVWWDGYGYTF. CDR3 sequence (DNA): TGTGCCGTCTGGTGGGACGGCTATGGCTACACCTTC.

The count of this clonotype is one. The junction differs from germline at one of its ends, possibly a read error. V usage is TRBV24-1 and J usage is TRBJ2-1, with 8 bases identical to TRBD1. Germline V lookup: CDR1 KGHDR, CDR2 SFDVKD. This CDR3 has 13 residues. The CDR3 region has the DNA TGTGCCACCAGTGACCCTCGGACAGGGAACATCCTCTTC. This encodes CATSDPRTGNILF.

The chain has TRBV9 and TRBJ1-2; D uncertain. This CDR3 contains 14 residues. The V and J ends lost 6 bases and 3 bases respectively, with 15 bases between them. The germline V gene encodes CDR1 SGDLS and CDR2 YYNGEE. The CDR3 sequence: CASTPDEGHYGYTF. CDR3 coding DNA: TGTGCCAGCACGCCCGACGAAGGCCACTATGGCTACACCTTC.

V is TRBV27 and J is TRBJ2-7; D may correspond to TRBD1 or TRBD2 (5 bases each). The CDR3 sequence is 15 residues long. CDR1 and CDR2 from the germline V gene are MNHEY and SMNVEV (reference sequence). The germline V and J ends were trimmed by 6 bases and 3 bases, with 18 bases remaining between them. The CDR3 DNA follows: TGTGCCAGCAGCCGAGCCACGACGAGGGGCTACGAGCAGTACTTC. Its protein product is CASSRATTRGYEQYF.

The rearrangement uses TRBV7-8 and TRBJ2-3, with 7 bases fitting TRBD1. This CDR3 has 16 residues. Germline CDR1 SGHVS, CDR2 FQNEAQ. V was pared by 5 bases and J by 2 bases, with 10 bases of the junction left unmatched. Written as DNA, the CDR3 is TGTGCCAGCAGCGATGAACAGGGGTATCCCACAGATACGCAGTATTTT. It translates to CASSDEQGYPTDTQYF. The variable domain in full, with the rest retrieved from reference TRBV7-8 and TRBJ2-3, is GAGVSQSPRYKVAKRGQDVALRCDPISGHVSLFWYQQALGQGPEFLTYFQNEAQLDKSGLPSDRFFAERPEGSVSTLKIQRTQQEDSAVYLCASSDEQGYPTDTQYFGPGTRLTVL.

The rearrangement links TRBV6-5 to TRBJ2-5; 12 positions match TRBD2. CDR1 and CDR2 from the germline V gene are MNHEY and SVGAGI. The CDR3 length is 15 residues. Unmatched junction bases numbered 6, after V lost 5 bases and J lost 5 bases. For the CDR3, the DNA is TGTGCCAGCAGTGTGACTAGCGGGGGCCGTGAGACCCAGTACTTC. Translation gives CASSVTSGGRETQYF.

The gene calls are TRBV11-2 and TRBJ2-1; 8 bases agree with TRBD2. The junction had 2 bases not matched to a gene; V was cut back by 2 bases and J by 2 bases. Looked up from germline, CDR1 is SGHAT and CDR2 is FQNNGV. The CDR3 is 15 amino acids. In DNA, the CDR3 is TGTGCCAGCAGCTTAATCGGGGGGGCCTACAATGAGCAGTTCTTC. Translating it yields CASSLIGGAYNEQFF.

The chain employs TRBV4-1 and TRBJ1-1; 7 bases are shared with TRBD1. V gave up 4 bases and J gave up 5 bases; unmatched junction bases: 13. CDR3 length: 16 amino acids. Germline CDR1 MGHRA, CDR2 YSYEKL. CDR3 sequence: CASSPQGTALGTEAFF. The CDR3 coding sequence is TGCGCCAGCAGCCCACAGGGGACAGCTTTAGGAACTGAAGCTTTCTTT.

V gene TRBV9 combines with J gene TRBJ2-1; TRBD2 matches 9 bases. This CDR3 has 15 residues. J gave up 5 bases and V 3 bases, and 6 bases lay outside the gene matches. Germline V gene data show CDR1 as SGDLS and CDR2 as YYNGEE. The CDR3 coding sequence is TGTGCCAGCAGCGACGGCAGCGGGGGGAACAATGAGCAGTTCTTC. Its protein product is CASSDGSGGNNEQFF.

The rearrangement joins TRBV5-6 to TRBJ2-1; D ambiguous. Germline V gene lookup returns CDR1 SGHDT and CDR2 YYEEEE. The CDR3 extends over 14 amino acids. V dropped 5 bases and J dropped 0 bases, with 9 bases sitting between them. In DNA, the CDR3 is TGTGCCAGCAGTTACGGCCACTCCTACAATGAGCAGTTCTTC. Translated, it gives CASSYGHSYNEQFF.

V and J are TRBV19 and TRBJ2-1; the match to TRBD2 covers 10 bases. Germline V gives CDR1 LNHDA, CDR2 SQIVND (reference sequence). This CDR3 has 14 residues. The junction had 4 bases not matched to a gene; V was cut back by 7 bases and J by 4 bases. CDR3: CASTLSGGYNEQFF. The CDR3 bases are TGTGCCAGTACGCTTAGCGGGGGGTACAATGAGCAGTTCTTC.

The chain couples TRBV11-2 to TRBJ2-1, with TRBD1 matching over 9 bases. V lost 5 bases and J lost 2; bases outside the gene matches: 10. Germline V CDR1 and CDR2: SGHAT, FQNNGV. This CDR3 region has 17 residues. The CDR3 sequence is CASSLWGGQGTYNEQFF. CDR3 sequence (DNA): TGTGCCAGCAGCCTATGGGGGGGACAGGGAACCTACAATGAGCAGTTCTTC.

The chain is built from TRBV10-2 and TRBJ2-2; D could derive from TRBD1 or TRBD2 (6 bases each). The CDR3 is made up of 17 amino acids. The V gene lost 2 bases and the J gene lost 4 bases, with 17 bases spanning the gap. CDR1 WSHSY and CDR2 SAAADI come from the germline V gene. The CDR3 nucleotides read TGCGCCAGCAGTGAGCAGTGGGGGGCAGTGGGCACCGGGGAGCTGTTTTTT. It is translated as CASSEQWGAVGTGELFF.